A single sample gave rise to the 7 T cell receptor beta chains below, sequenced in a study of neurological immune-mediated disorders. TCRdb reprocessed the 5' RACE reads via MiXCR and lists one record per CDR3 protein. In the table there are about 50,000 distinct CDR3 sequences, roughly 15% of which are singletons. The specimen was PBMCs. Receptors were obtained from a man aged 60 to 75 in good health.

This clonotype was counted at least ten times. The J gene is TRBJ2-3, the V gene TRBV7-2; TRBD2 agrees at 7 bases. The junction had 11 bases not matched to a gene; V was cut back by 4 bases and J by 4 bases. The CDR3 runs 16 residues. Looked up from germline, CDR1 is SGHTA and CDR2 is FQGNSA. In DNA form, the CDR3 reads TGTGCCAGCAGCTCGCTTGGGAGAGCGGGACCAGATACGCAGTATTTT. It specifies CASSSLGRAGPDTQYF. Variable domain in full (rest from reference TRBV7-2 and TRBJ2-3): GAGVSQSPSNKVTEKGKDVELRCDPISGHTALYWYRQSLGQGLEFLIYFQGNSAPDKSGLPSDRFSAERTGGSVSTLTIQRTQQEDSAVYLCASSSLGRAGPDTQYFGPGTRLTVL.

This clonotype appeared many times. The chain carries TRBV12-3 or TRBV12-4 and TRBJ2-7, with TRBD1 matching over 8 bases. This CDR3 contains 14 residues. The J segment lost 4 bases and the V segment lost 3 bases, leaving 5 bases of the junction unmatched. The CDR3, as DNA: TGTGCCAGCAGTTTGGCAGGGGGCGTTTACGAGCAGTACTTC. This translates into CASSLAGGVYEQYF.

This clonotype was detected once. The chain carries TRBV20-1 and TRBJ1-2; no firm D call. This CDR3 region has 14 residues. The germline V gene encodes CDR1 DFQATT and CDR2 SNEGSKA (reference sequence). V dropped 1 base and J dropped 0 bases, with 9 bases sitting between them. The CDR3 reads CSARGLETNYGYTF. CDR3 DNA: TGCAGTGCTAGAGGCTTGGAGACTAACTATGGCTACACCTTC.

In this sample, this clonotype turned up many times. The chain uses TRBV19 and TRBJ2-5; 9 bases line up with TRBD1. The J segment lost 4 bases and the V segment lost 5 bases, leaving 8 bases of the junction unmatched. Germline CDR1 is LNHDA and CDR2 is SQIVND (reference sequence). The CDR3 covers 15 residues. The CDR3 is CASSFLGTGSETQYF. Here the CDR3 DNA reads TGTGCCAGTAGTTTTTTAGGGACAGGGTCAGAGACCCAGTACTTC.

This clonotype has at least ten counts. CDR3 region: CASSLAGGPKEQYF. As DNA, the CDR3 is TGTGCCAGCAGTCTCGCGGGAGGGCCTAAGGAGCAGTACTTC. The V and J genes are TRBV28 and TRBJ2-7; TRBD2 aligns across 9 bases. This CDR3 spans 14 amino acids. In germline, CDR1 is MDHEN, CDR2 SYDVKM. V gave up 5 bases and J gave up 7 bases; unmatched junction bases: 9.

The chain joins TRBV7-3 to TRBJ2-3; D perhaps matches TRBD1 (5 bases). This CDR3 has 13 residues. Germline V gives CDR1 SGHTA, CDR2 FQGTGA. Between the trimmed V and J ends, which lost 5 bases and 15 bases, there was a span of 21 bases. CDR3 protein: CASSVSRGDTHYF. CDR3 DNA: TGTGCCAGCAGCGTATCAAGGGGTGATACACATTATTTT.

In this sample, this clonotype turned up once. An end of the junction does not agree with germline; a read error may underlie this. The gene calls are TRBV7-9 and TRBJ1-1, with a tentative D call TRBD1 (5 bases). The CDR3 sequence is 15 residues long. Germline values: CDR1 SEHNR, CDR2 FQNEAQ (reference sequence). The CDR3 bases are TGTGCCAGCAGCCGTCGGGAGGGCGGGGCCACTGACGCTTTCTTT. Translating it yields CASSRREGGATDAFF.